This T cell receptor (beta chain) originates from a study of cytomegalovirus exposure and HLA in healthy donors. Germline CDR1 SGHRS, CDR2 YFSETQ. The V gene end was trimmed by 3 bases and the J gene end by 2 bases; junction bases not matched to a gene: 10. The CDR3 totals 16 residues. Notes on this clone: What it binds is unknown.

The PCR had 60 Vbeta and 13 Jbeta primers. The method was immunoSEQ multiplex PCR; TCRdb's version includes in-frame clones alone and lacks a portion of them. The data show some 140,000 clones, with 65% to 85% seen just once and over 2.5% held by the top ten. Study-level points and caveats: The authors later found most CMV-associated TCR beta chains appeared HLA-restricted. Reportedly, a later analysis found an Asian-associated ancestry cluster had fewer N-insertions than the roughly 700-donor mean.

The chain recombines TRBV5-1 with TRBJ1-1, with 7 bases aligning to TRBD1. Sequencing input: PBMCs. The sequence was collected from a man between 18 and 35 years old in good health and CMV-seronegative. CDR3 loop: CASSWIVGTVNTEAFF. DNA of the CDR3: TGCGCCAGCAGCTGGATAGTGGGGACAGTCAACACTGAAGCTTTCTTT. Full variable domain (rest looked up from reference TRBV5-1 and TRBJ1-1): KAGVTQTPRYLIKTRGQQVTLSCSPISGHRSVSWYQQTPGQGLQFLFEYFSETQRNKGNFPGRFSGRQFSNSRSEMNVSTLELGDSALYLCASSWIVGTVNTEAFFGQGTRLTVV.